This is a list of T cell receptor beta chains from one sample in a study of early T cells in non-severe SARS-CoV-2 infection. Using its own MiXCR run on the 5' RACE reads, TCRdb lists one record per CDR3 protein. The sample holds about 60,000 distinct CDR3 sequences; 8% to 9% are singletons and the top ten take 17%. The sequencing input was whole blood. These receptors all stem from an adult who was a healthcare worker with PCR-confirmed SARS-CoV-2 infection or an uninfected control (not recorded which). Both conserved end residues are part of each CDR3. A D gene is named only where the DNA matches it firmly. Size values are once, few and many counts, or a class for expanded clones, and some rows have none.

cdr3_nt cdr3_aa j_call d_call clone_size v_call
TGTGCCAGCAGCCCCCGGACAGAATCAGATACGCAGTATTTT CASSPRTESDTQYF TRBJ2-3 - few TRBV3-1
TGCAGCGTTGGAGATATAAATCAGCCCCAGCATTTT CSVGDINQPQHF TRBJ1-5 - - TRBV29-1
TGTGCCAGCAGTTGGCTAGCGGGATCCTACGAGCAGTACTTC CASSWLAGSYEQYF TRBJ2-7 TRBD2 many TRBV28
TGTGCCAGCAACACAGGTCCCCTCTACAATGAGCAGTTCTTC CASNTGPLYNEQFF TRBJ2-1 - many TRBV6-6
TGCGCCAGCAGCCAAGATTGGTCGACGGGGGAGCAGTACTTC CASSQDWSTGEQYF TRBJ2-7 - few TRBV4-3
TGTGCCAGCAGCATCGACAGGGGAAGGCCCTACGAGCAGTACTTC CASSIDRGRPYEQYF TRBJ2-7 TRBD1 many TRBV7-2
TGTGCCAGCAGCCAAGAGTTTGGGACAGCCTTCGGCAATGAGCAGTTCTTC CASSQEFGTAFGNEQFF TRBJ2-1 TRBD1 - TRBV3-1
TGTGCCAGCAGCCAAGAACCACGAGAAGAAGCCAACGTCCTGACTTTC CASSQEPREEANVLTF TRBJ2-6 - - TRBV3-2
TGTGCCAGCAAACTGACAGGCAATGAGCAGTTCTTC CASKLTGNEQFF TRBJ2-1 - few TRBV6-2/TRBV6-3
TGCAGTGCCCTAGAGACAGGGAGAGAGACCCAGTACTTC CSALETGRETQYF TRBJ2-5 TRBD1 - TRBV20-1
TGTGCCAGCAGCCCCTTATTTGATACGCAGTATTTT CASSPLFDTQYF TRBJ2-3 - many TRBV7-9
TGTGCCAGCAGCCCCATCGACAGGCTTCTTTATGGCTACACCTTC CASSPIDRLLYGYTF TRBJ1-2 - many TRBV11-2
TGTGCCAGCAGCTTCTATGGGCCTGGGTCGAACACTGAAGCTTTCTTT CASSFYGPGSNTEAFF TRBJ1-1 - - TRBV5-6
TGTGCCAGCAGCTTTTCCGGCGCCGGAGGGACTGAAGCTTTCTTT CASSFSGAGGTEAFF TRBJ1-1 - - TRBV7-2
TGCAGCGTTAGTGTGGGACAGAGTAATCAGCCCCAGCATTTT CSVSVGQSNQPQHF TRBJ1-5 TRBD1 - TRBV29-1
TGTGCCAGCAGTTTTCAGGGAAGCACTGAAGCTTTCTTT CASSFQGSTEAFF TRBJ1-1 - few TRBV12-3/TRBV12-4
TGCGCCAGCAGCTCGACAGGGAACACTGAAGCTTTCTTT CASSSTGNTEAFF TRBJ1-1 - many TRBV5-1
TGTGCCATCAGAGACTCTAGCCGGGAGGCCCCTCGAGAGCAGTTCTTC CAIRDSSREAPREQFF TRBJ2-1 TRBD2 - TRBV10-3
TGTGCCACCGAAGGAGGGGGTTCCTATGGCTACACCTTC CATEGGGSYGYTF TRBJ1-2 - many TRBV7-9
TGTGCCAGCAGTGAAGGGACCGCTAGCACAGATACGCAGTATTTT CASSEGTASTDTQYF TRBJ2-3 - - TRBV19
TGTGCCAGCAGCTTAAACTCTCGGGGGAACACTGAAGCTTTCTTT CASSLNSRGNTEAFF TRBJ1-1 - many TRBV7-8
TGCAGTGCTAGCGGGTCCCGGGGTGGGTCACCCCTCCACTTT CSASGSRGGSPLHF TRBJ1-6 - few TRBV20-1
TGCGCCAGCAGCCAAGAGTTGGCGGCTCTCCGAAACTATGGCTACACCTTC CASSQELAALRNYGYTF TRBJ1-2 - few TRBV4-3
TGTGCCAGCAGTTTCCAGGGGTTGTTGGGAACTGAAGCTTTCTTT CASSFQGLLGTEAFF TRBJ1-1 - many TRBV27
TGCAGCACGGACAACGGAAACACCGGGGAGCTGTTTTTT CSTDNGNTGELFF TRBJ2-2 - - TRBV20-1
TGTGCCAGCAGTCTCGCTCCGGGGCCCGCCCGGGGCTACTCGTACAATGAGCAGTTCTTC CASSLAPGPARGYSYNEQFF TRBJ2-1 - many TRBV28
TGTGCCAGCAGTTTGGCAGCCTCCAGCAATCAGCCCCAGCATTTT CASSLAASSNQPQHF TRBJ1-5 - many TRBV28
TGTGCCAGCAGCTTATTTAGCGGGAGCGGCGAGCAGTACTTC CASSLFSGSGEQYF TRBJ2-7 TRBD2 - TRBV7-3